This TCR beta chain stems from a study of spatial heterogeneity in lung cancer. General study results and limits: Ubiquitous expanded tumor TCRs showed up in blood more at resection than follow-up.

This CDR3 contains 14 residues. The V gene's germline CDR1 is DFQATT and CDR2 SNEGSKA (reference sequence). Trimming shortened V by 3 bases and J by 0 bases, and 11 bases separated the two germline ends. Time point specified: blood at routine non-recurrence follow-up after resection. Unsorted whole RNA samples from tumor, nontumor lung or frozen PBMC were sequenced. This clonotype was observed many times. Antigen unknown. TCRdb ran MiXCR on the 5' RACE reads and lists one entry per CDR3 protein. The table has around 110,000 distinct CDR3 sequences, more than 9% seen once. This sequence joins TRBV20-1 and TRBJ1-1; D gene unclear. The input for sequencing was PBMCs, taken at follow-up. This clonotype originated in a male donor with early-stage non-small cell lung cancer. The CDR3 DNA sequence: TGCAGTGCTAGTTATCGGGGAATGAACACTGAAGCTTTCTTT. Translated, it gives CSASYRGMNTEAFF.